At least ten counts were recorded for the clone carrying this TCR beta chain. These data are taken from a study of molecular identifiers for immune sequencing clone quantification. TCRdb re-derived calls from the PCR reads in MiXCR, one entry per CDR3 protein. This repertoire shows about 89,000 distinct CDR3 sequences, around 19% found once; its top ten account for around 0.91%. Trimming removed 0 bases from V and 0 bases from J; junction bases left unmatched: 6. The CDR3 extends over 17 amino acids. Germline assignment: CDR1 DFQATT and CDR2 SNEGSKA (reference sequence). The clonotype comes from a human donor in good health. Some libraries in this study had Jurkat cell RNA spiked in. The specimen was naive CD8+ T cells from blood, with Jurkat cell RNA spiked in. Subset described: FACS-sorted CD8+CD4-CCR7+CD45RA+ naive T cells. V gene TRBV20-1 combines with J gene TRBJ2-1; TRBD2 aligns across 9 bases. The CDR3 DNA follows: TGCAGTGCTAGAGATAACCTAGCGGGAAGCTCCTACAATGAGCAGTTCTTC. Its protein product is CSARDNLAGSSYNEQFF.